The 15 T cell receptor beta chains reported below all come from one sample, sequenced in a study of T cell repertoires in cytomegalovirus infection. TCRdb fed the reads into MiXCR, producing one record per CDR3 protein. Seen here are a few hundred thousand distinct CDR3 sequences, about 42% observed once, and the top ten hold 43%. Their cognate antigens are unknown. The specimen comprised cultured PBMCs, sampled from culture after CMV antigen stimulation. These receptors originate from a human donor in good health (CMV status not recorded). Some clones in this sample may be carry-over from other donors' samples.

The chain recombines TRBV6-2 or TRBV6-3 with TRBJ2-1; TRBD2 matches 10 bases. This CDR3 contains 17 residues. Germline CDR1 reads MNHEY; CDR2 reads SVGEGT. Losses at the gene ends were 2 bases for V and 5 bases for J; bases not matched to a gene: 9. The DNA for the CDR3 is TGTGCCAGCAGTTACGGAGGACTAGCGGATTCAAACAATGAGCAGTTCTTC. This codes for CASSYGGLADSNNEQFF.

Only a few counts were recorded for this clonotype. The chain employs TRBV7-6 and TRBJ2-2, with TRBD1 matching 7 bases. CDR1 and CDR2 from the germline V gene are SGHVS and FNYEAQ. This CDR3 comprises 16 residues. The trim removed 4 bases at V and 4 bases at J, leaving 9 bases unmatched. The CDR3 protein is CASSSARGTRTGELFF. The CDR3 coding sequence is TGTGCCAGCAGCTCTGCCAGGGGGACCCGCACCGGGGAGCTGTTTTTT.

This clonotype was found a few times. This sequence joins TRBV7-8 and TRBJ2-2, with D perhaps being TRBD1 or TRBD2 (5 bases each). CDR3 length: 18 residues. Germline CDR1 SGHVS, CDR2 FQNEAQ. Trimming stripped 2 bases from V and 0 bases from J, with 16 bases between. CDR3 bases: TGTGCCAGCAGCTTACCCAGGGACGGAAACGCGAACACCGGGGAGCTGTTTTTT. The encoded protein is CASSLPRDGNANTGELFF. Together with reference TRBV7-8 and TRBJ2-2, the CDR3 gives the full variable domain: GAGVSQSPRYKVAKRGQDVALRCDPISGHVSLFWYQQALGQGPEFLTYFQNEAQLDKSGLPSDRFFAERPEGSVSTLKIQRTQQEDSAVYLCASSLPRDGNANTGELFFGEGSRLTVL.

There are a few counts of this clonotype. The rearrangement links TRBV7-2 to TRBJ2-1; D call uncertain. With 5 bases removed from V and 6 bases from J, the gap between germline ends came to 14 bases. The CDR3 sequence is 14 residues long. Germline CDR1 is SGHTA and CDR2 is FQGNSA. The CDR3: CASSRSRLINEQFF. In DNA, the CDR3 is TGTGCCAGCAGCCGCTCCCGACTCATCAATGAGCAGTTCTTC.

This clonotype turned up a few times. The CDR3 DNA sequence: TGTGCCAGCAGTTATCGGGGGAGTGAGCAGTTCTTC. Its translation is CASSYRGSEQFF. The V call is TRBV7-6, the J call TRBJ2-1, with D perhaps TRBD2 (6 bases). The V and J ends lost 6 bases and 9 bases respectively, with 12 bases between them. The CDR3 spans 12 residues. Germline V CDR1 and CDR2: SGHVS, FNYEAQ.

This chain uses TRBV12-3 or TRBV12-4 with TRBJ2-5; 8 positions agree with TRBD2. The CDR3 covers 14 residues. V trimming: 5 bases; J trimming: 4 bases; junction bases outside the gene matches: 6. CDR3 sequence reads: CASSPGGAAETQYF. The CDR3 bases are TGTGCCAGCAGTCCCGGGGGGGCCGCAGAGACCCAGTACTTC.

In DNA form, the CDR3 reads TGCAGTGCTAGATATAGCTATGGCTACACCTTC. It codes for CSARYSYGYTF. The chain links TRBV20-1 to TRBJ1-2; D is unresolved. CDR1 and CDR2 (germline): DFQATT, SNEGSKA (reference sequence). V lost 2 bases and J lost 4, with 5 bases in between. The CDR3 is 11 amino acids.

V and J are TRBV7-8 and TRBJ1-6; D gene ambiguous. This CDR3 comprises 14 residues. The germline V and J ends were trimmed by 7 bases and 3 bases, with 10 bases remaining between them. CDR1 is SGHVS and CDR2 is FQNEAQ in the germline V gene. The CDR3 sequence is CASTVGDYNSPLHF. The CDR3 DNA sequence: TGTGCCAGCACCGTGGGAGACTATAATTCACCCCTCCACTTT.

This chain connects TRBV4-1 to TRBJ1-4, with TRBD1 as a possible D gene (5 bases). The CDR3 is made up of 14 amino acids. Looked up from germline, CDR1 is MGHRA and CDR2 is YSYEKL. With 4 bases removed from V and 6 bases from J, the gap between germline ends came to 12 bases. CDR3 residues: CASSRRWGDEKLFF. The CDR3 DNA is TGCGCCAGCAGCCGCCGCTGGGGGGATGAAAAACTGTTTTTT.

The chain is built from TRBV7-6 and TRBJ1-2, with TRBD1 identical over 8 bases. V shed 0 bases, J shed 13 bases, and the junction held 7 bases outside the gene matches. The germline gives CDR1 SGHVS, CDR2 FNYEAQ. This CDR3 comprises 13 residues. The CDR3 sequence: CASSLASWGQVTF. In DNA, the CDR3 is TGTGCCAGCAGCTTAGCGTCCTGGGGACAGGTCACCTTC.

This chain connects TRBV20-1 to TRBJ2-7; 12 nucleotides line up with TRBD2. Trimming removed 6 bases from V and 0 bases from J; junction bases left unmatched: 18. Germline loops: CDR1 DFQATT, CDR2 SNEGSKA (reference sequence). The CDR3 runs 19 residues. The CDR3, as DNA: TGCAGTGCCACTACTACCGGGACTAGCGGGCGCATTTACTCCTACGAGCAGTACTTC. Protein sequence: CSATTTGTSGRIYSYEQYF.

The V call is TRBV11-2, the J call TRBJ2-1, with unresolved D. V shed 7 bases and J shed 1 base, with 17 bases lying between them. This CDR3 region has 16 residues. The germline V gene has CDR1 SGHAT and CDR2 FQNNGV. The CDR3 region is CASTPLKGPSYNEQFF. The CDR3, as DNA: TGTGCCAGCACTCCTTTGAAGGGCCCGTCCTACAATGAGCAGTTCTTC.

This clonotype was counted ten times or more. The junction departs from the called germline gene at one end, perhaps through a read error. The chain links TRBV7-2 to TRBJ2-3; 9 positions agree with TRBD1. The length of the CDR3 is 13 residues. The V gene's germline CDR1 is SGHTA and CDR2 FQGNSA. The CDR3: CASSLGTGDTQYF. Here the CDR3 DNA reads TGTGCCAGCAGTTTAGGGACAGGGGATACGCAGTATTTT.

The sample holds a few counts of this clonotype. V usage is TRBV6-2 or TRBV6-3 and J usage is TRBJ2-2, with 7 positions matching TRBD2. V lost 7 bases, J lost 4 bases, and 12 bases stayed unmatched. Germline V gene sequence: CDR1 MNHEY, CDR2 SVGEGT. The CDR3 has 16 residues. CDR3 sequence: CASTLRGQRGTGELFF. The CDR3 DNA follows: TGTGCCAGCACCCTACGGGGTCAGCGGGGCACCGGGGAGCTGTTTTTT.

This clonotype has ten or more counts. J is TRBJ2-3 and V is TRBV7-8, with D perhaps matching TRBD2 (6 bases). Germline-derived CDR1 and CDR2 are SGHVS and FQNEAQ. The CDR3 consists of 16 residues. V lost 4 bases to trimming and J lost 2 bases, with 16 bases between them. The DNA for the CDR3 is TGTGCCAGCAGCTCTTCCGGGACTCTGCTCACAGATACGCAGTATTTT. Protein product: CASSSSGTLLTDTQYF.